The T cell receptor beta chain under discussion was sequenced for a study of blood T cell repertoires in COVID-19. Across the study: Samples taken during acute and convalescent COVID-19 were collected in the United States, Italy and Spain. Sources were T cells, B-cell-depleted T cells, or PBMCs; the material itself was cDNA or gDNA.

Original analysis: How many nucleated cells were present was estimated from reference gene primer amplification. The method was immunoSEQ multiplex PCR; TCRdb's version includes in-frame clones alone and lacks a portion of them. The V and J calls and clone size were taken over from that table, and D and trimming were inferred from the DNA. The table includes 300,000 to 400,000 clones, 85% to 90% detected once. Seattle patient enrollment occurred during active infection, with longitudinal follow-up thereafter. Germline V gene data show CDR1 as LNHDA and CDR2 as SQIVND (reference sequence). This CDR3 comprises 14 residues. V shed 3 bases, J shed 5 bases, and the junction held 4 bases outside the gene matches.

The sequenced material came from peripheral blood. The chain is built from TRBV19 and TRBJ1-5; TRBD1 matches 7 bases. The receptor's source is a woman in her 30s with COVID-19, enrolled during active disease. CDR3 sequence reads: CASSMLQGDQPQHF. The CDR3 DNA reads as TGTGCCAGTAGTATGTTGCAGGGGGATCAGCCCCAGCATTTT.